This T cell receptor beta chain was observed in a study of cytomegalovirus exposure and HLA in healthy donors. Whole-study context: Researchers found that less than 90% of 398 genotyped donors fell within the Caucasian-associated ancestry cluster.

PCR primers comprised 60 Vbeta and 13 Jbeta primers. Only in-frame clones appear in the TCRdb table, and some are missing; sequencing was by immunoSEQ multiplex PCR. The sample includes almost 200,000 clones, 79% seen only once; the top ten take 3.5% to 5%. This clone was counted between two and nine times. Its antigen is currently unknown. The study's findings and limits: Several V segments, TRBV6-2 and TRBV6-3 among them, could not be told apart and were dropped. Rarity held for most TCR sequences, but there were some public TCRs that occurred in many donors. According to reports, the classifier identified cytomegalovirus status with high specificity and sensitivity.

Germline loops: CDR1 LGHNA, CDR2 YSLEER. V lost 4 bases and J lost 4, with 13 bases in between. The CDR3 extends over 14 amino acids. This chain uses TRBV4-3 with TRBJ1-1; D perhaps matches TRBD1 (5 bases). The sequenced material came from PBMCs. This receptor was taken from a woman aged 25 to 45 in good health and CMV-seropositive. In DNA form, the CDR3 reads TGCGCCAGCAGCCCAACGACAGATGGCACTGAAGCTTTCTTT. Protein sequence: CASSPTTDGTEAFF.